This TCR beta chain came from a study of cytomegalovirus exposure and HLA in healthy donors. About this clone: Its antigen is still unknown.

PCR used 60 Vbeta primers and 13 Jbeta primers. The assay was immunoSEQ multiplex PCR, and TCRdb's table has in-frame clones only and misses some. The table lists a few hundred thousand clones, around 79% of them singletons. The CDR3 loop spans 16 amino acids. The V gene's germline CDR1 is MNHNS and CDR2 SASEGT. V gave up 0 bases and J gave up 4 bases, with 13 bases separating them. General study points: Productive rates of about 90% or about 30% were seen for most TCR beta V segments in an earlier analysis.

V gene TRBV6-1 combines with J gene TRBJ1-5; possible D gene TRBD1, 5 bases. Source material: PBMCs. The receptor comes from a girl aged 2 to 10 in good health and CMV-seronegative. CDR3 nucleotides: TGTGCCAGCAGTGAAGCTTTAGGGGAACGGAATCAGCCCCAGCATTTT. It specifies CASSEALGERNQPQHF.